The T cell receptor (beta chain) under discussion was sequenced for a study of OX40 agonist ivuxolimab in advanced cancers. This CDR3 has 14 amino acids. CDR1 SGDLS and CDR2 YYNGEE come from the germline V gene. V gave up 0 bases and J gave up 7 bases; unmatched junction bases: 6. Study-level findings and limits: The antigens recognized by the expanded peripheral T cells, that is their antigen specificity, were not determined.

Worth noting for this clone: No antigen is known for it.

Some clones are missing from TCRdb's copy, which holds only in-frame ones; the method was immunoSEQ multiplex PCR. The table shows about 100,000 clones, with 75% to 95% occurring only once. The source material was CD4+ or CD8+ T cells sorted from blood, sampled in a trial of the OX40 agonist ivuxolimab. The rearrangement uses TRBV9 and TRBJ2-7; TRBD1 agrees at 8 bases. The source is an adult with an advanced solid tumor such as melanoma, head and neck, liver or kidney cancer. CDR3 sequence (DNA): TGTGCCAGCAGCGTAGACCAGGGGGCAGGGGAGCAGTACTTC. Translation gives CASSVDQGAGEQYF.